These 25 T cell receptor beta chains were all obtained from the same sample, sequenced in a study of blood T cell repertoires in COVID-19. TCRdb's table, derived via immunoSEQ multiplex PCR, lists solely in-frame clones and lacks some. Counted here are some 250,000 clones, around 79% occurring once; the ten biggest clones make up about 3.5%. Material for sequencing was peripheral blood. The receptor set was obtained from a woman of 80 years or more with acute or convalescent COVID-19.

This chain connects TRBV6-6 to TRBJ1-1; 8 positions match TRBD1. This CDR3 spans 14 amino acids. Germline loops: CDR1 MNHNY, CDR2 SVGAGI (reference sequence). V lost 4 bases to trimming and J lost 4 bases; unmatched junction nucleotides: 5. The CDR3 DNA is TGTGCCAGCAGTTCGACAGGGGATTCCACTGAAGCTTTCTTT. It codes for CASSSTGDSTEAFF.

The rearrangement uses TRBV7-9 and TRBJ1-1; 9 bases are shared with TRBD1. This CDR3 has 14 amino acids. Germline CDR1 SEHNR, CDR2 FQNEAQ (reference sequence). V was pared by 4 bases and J by 5 bases, with 5 bases of the junction left unmatched. CDR3 amino acids: CASSYLQGATEAFF. DNA for the CDR3: TGTGCCAGCAGCTATCTACAGGGGGCGACTGAAGCTTTCTTT.

The chain employs TRBV2 and TRBJ1-1; D not resolved. Germline V gene lookup returns CDR1 SNHLY and CDR2 FYNNEI. The CDR3 extends over 12 amino acids. Trimming cost V 2 bases and J 6 bases, with 7 bases left between them. CDR3 in DNA: TGTGCCAGCAGTGAACAACAGTCTGAAGCTTTCTTT. Its protein product is CASSEQQSEAFF.

Here the CDR3 DNA reads TGTGCCAGCACCGACTATTACGAGCAGTACTTC. Protein: CASTDYYEQYF. The chain couples TRBV28 to TRBJ2-7; D is possibly TRBD2 (5 bases). Between the trimmed V and J ends, which lost 7 bases and 4 bases, there was a span of 8 bases. Germline CDR1 MDHEN, CDR2 SYDVKM. The CDR3 loop spans 11 amino acids.

This rearrangement joins TRBV14 to TRBJ2-3; D is ambiguous. With 4 bases removed from V and 8 bases from J, the gap between germline ends came to 22 bases. Germline V gene sequence: CDR1 SGHDN, CDR2 FVKESK. The CDR3 has 16 residues. The CDR3 spells CASSLRRPTWISTQYF. Here the CDR3 DNA reads TGTGCCAGCAGCCTACGAAGGCCGACTTGGATAAGTACGCAGTATTTT. Supplemented by reference TRBV14 and TRBJ2-3, the full variable domain reads EAGVTQFPSHSVIEKGQTVTLRCDPISGHDNLYWYRRVMGKEIKFLLHFVKESKQDESGMPNNRFLAERTGGTYSTLKVQPAELEDSGVYFCASSLRRPTWISTQYFGPGTRLTVL.

This clone was seen a few times. The V and J genes are TRBV5-1 and TRBJ1-2; D not certain. The CDR3 totals 13 residues. Germline V gives CDR1 SGHRS, CDR2 YFSETQ. The V gene lost 2 bases and the J gene lost 3 bases, with 8 bases spanning the gap. CDR3 bases: TGCGCCAGCAGCTTTAGCGGGGACTATGGCTACACCTTC. This codes for CASSFSGDYGYTF.

The genes are TRBV12-3 or TRBV12-4 and TRBJ1-6, with D uncertain. The V end lost 5 bases, the J end lost 7 bases, and 9 bases lay between the germline ends. This CDR3 is built from 13 residues. In DNA, the CDR3 is TGTGCCAGCAGTAAAGCAGGAAATTCACCCCTCCACTTT. The encoded protein is CASSKAGNSPLHF.

This clone was observed a single time. The chain joins TRBV5-1 to TRBJ1-1; D is unresolved. CDR3 length: 15 amino acids. Trimming cost V 4 bases and J 1 base, with 14 bases left between them. CDR1 is SGHRS, CDR2 YFSETQ, per germline. In DNA, the CDR3 is TGCGCCAGCAGCCCCCGTCTGGGAGGGAACACTGAAGCTTTCTTT. Residues: CASSPRLGGNTEAFF.

Worth noting for this clone: A junction end diverges from the germline sequence, so it may reflect a read error. This chain joins TRBV6-5 and TRBJ2-7, with D perhaps matching TRBD1 (6 bases). The CDR3 is made up of 13 amino acids. CDR1 and CDR2 from the germline V gene are MNHEY and SVGAGI. CDR3 in DNA: TGTGCCAGCAGTGACTCACAGGGTGGCGAGCAGTACTTC. It encodes CASSDSQGGEQYF.

J is TRBJ1-1 and V is TRBV5-6, with TRBD1 identical over 8 bases. V was pared by 2 bases and J by 0 bases, with 9 bases of the junction left unmatched. Germline V gene sequence: CDR1 SGHDT, CDR2 YYEEEE. The CDR3 runs to 17 residues. In nucleotides, the CDR3 is TGTGCCAGCAGCTTAATAGGACAGGGAAGTTTGAACACTGAAGCTTTCTTT. Its protein is CASSLIGQGSLNTEAFF.

The V gene is TRBV27, the J gene TRBJ1-2, with 9 bases that match TRBD1. CDR1 is MNHEY and CDR2 is SMNVEV in the germline V gene (reference sequence). V gave up 4 bases and J gave up 8 bases; unmatched junction bases: 8. The CDR3 runs to 14 residues. The CDR3 sequence is CASSSGTGQSGYTF. The CDR3 region has the DNA TGTGCCAGCAGTTCCGGGACAGGGCAGAGCGGCTACACCTTC.

The chain uses TRBV5-4 and TRBJ1-2; TRBD1 might be the D (5 bases). The CDR3 consists of 14 residues. Trimming pared 1 base from V and 3 bases from J, leaving 10 bases between. Germline CDR1 SGHNT, CDR2 YYREEE (reference sequence). The CDR3 DNA follows: TGTGCCAGCAGCTTGAGGCAGGGTGACTATGGCTACACCTTC. Translating it yields CASSLRQGDYGYTF.

The J gene is TRBJ1-4, the V gene TRBV9; 7 bases are shared with TRBD1. The CDR3 spans 17 residues. Germline values: CDR1 SGDLS, CDR2 YYNGEE. Trimming removed 0 bases from V and 7 bases from J; junction bases left unmatched: 12. The CDR3 here is CASSVDEGAEGGEKLFF. In DNA, the CDR3 is TGTGCCAGCAGCGTAGATGAGGGGGCGGAGGGAGGTGAAAAACTGTTTTTT.

This clone appeared a single time. CDR3 sequence: CATSDGLAGRDTQYF. The CDR3 DNA reads TGTGCCACCAGTGACGGACTAGCGGGGAGAGATACGCAGTATTTT. This chain connects TRBV24-1 to TRBJ2-3, with TRBD2 matching over 12 bases. Germline V CDR1 and CDR2: KGHDR, SFDVKD. The CDR3 runs to 15 residues. With 4 bases clipped from V and 5 bases from J, the junction kept 3 bases outside the gene matches.

V gene TRBV6-2 or TRBV6-3 combines with J gene TRBJ2-1, with 7 bases lining up with TRBD1. The junction had 15 bases not matched to a gene; V was cut back by 5 bases and J by 5 bases. Germline V gene lookup returns CDR1 MNHEY and CDR2 SVGEGT. There are 17 residues in the CDR3. CDR3 sequence: CASSRFPTGVWDNEQFF. The CDR3 DNA reads as TGTGCCAGCAGTCGCTTCCCTACAGGGGTTTGGGACAATGAGCAGTTCTTC.

The chain has TRBV19 and TRBJ1-2; D not certain. This CDR3 is built from 16 residues. The ends were cut back, 8 bases at V and 0 bases at J, with 19 bases in the middle. Germline V gene lookup returns CDR1 LNHDA and CDR2 SQIVND (reference sequence). The DNA of the CDR3 is TGTGCCAGTTCTCGACATCACGATCCGACTAACTATGGCTACACCTTC. Protein product: CASSRHHDPTNYGYTF.

The chain couples TRBV5-1 to TRBJ2-7; D is uncertain. V lost 4 bases, J lost 0 bases, and 8 bases lay in between. The CDR3 sequence is 13 residues long. CDR1 and CDR2 (germline): SGHRS, YFSETQ. The CDR3 here is CASSSSGSYEQYF. The DNA for the CDR3 is TGCGCCAGCAGCAGCTCGGGCTCCTACGAGCAGTACTTC. The entire variable domain, with the rest obtained from reference TRBV5-1 and TRBJ2-7, is as follows: KAGVTQTPRYLIKTRGQQVTLSCSPISGHRSVSWYQQTPGQGLQFLFEYFSETQRNKGNFPGRFSGRQFSNSRSEMNVSTLELGDSALYLCASSSSGSYEQYFGPGTRLTVT.

The rearrangement joins TRBV9 to TRBJ2-2; D is ambiguous. Trimming left V 0 bases short and J 8 bases short, with 5 bases between. The CDR3 covers 12 residues. Looked up from germline, CDR1 is SGDLS and CDR2 is YYNGEE. CDR3 loop: CASSVETGELFF. CDR3 DNA: TGTGCCAGCAGCGTAGAAACAGGGGAGCTGTTTTTT.

This sequence joins TRBV4-1 and TRBJ2-4, with 12 bases that match TRBD2. Germline loops: CDR1 MGHRA, CDR2 YSYEKL. With 0 bases clipped from V and 6 bases from J, the junction kept 0 bases outside the gene matches. The CDR3 spans 15 residues. DNA of the CDR3: TGCGCCAGCAGCCAAGAGGGACTAGCGGGAAACATTCAGTACTTC. It codes for CASSQEGLAGNIQYF.

J is TRBJ2-7 and V is TRBV6-2 or TRBV6-3, with TRBD1 matching over 7 bases. Germline values: CDR1 MNHEY, CDR2 SVGEGT. V lost 5 bases, J lost 3 bases, and 4 bases stayed unmatched. This CDR3 has 13 amino acids. The CDR3 reads CASSVRDSYEQYF. The CDR3 DNA reads TGTGCCAGCAGTGTTAGGGACAGCTACGAGCAGTACTTC.

CDR3 loop: CASSAGGYSTDTQYF. Here the CDR3 DNA reads TGTGCCAGCAGCGCCGGGGGGTACAGCACAGATACGCAGTATTTT. The V and J genes are TRBV9 and TRBJ2-3; TRBD2 matches at 7 bases. Germline V gives CDR1 SGDLS, CDR2 YYNGEE. Losses at the gene ends were 3 bases for V and 0 bases for J; bases not matched to a gene: 4. CDR3 length: 15 amino acids.

The chain recombines TRBV28 with TRBJ1-5; D remains unclear. The CDR3 extends over 12 amino acids. Germline CDR1 and CDR2: MDHEN and SYDVKM. The CDR3: CGARKSNQPQHF. The CDR3 region has the DNA TGTGGGGCTCGTAAAAGCAATCAGCCCCAGCATTTT.

This clone was picked up a small number of times. This chain uses TRBV7-9 with TRBJ2-3; maybe TRBD2 (6 bases). CDR3 length: 13 residues. V was pared by 9 bases and J by 6 bases, with 16 bases between. Germline V lookup: CDR1 SEHNR, CDR2 FQNEAQ (reference sequence). The CDR3 coding sequence is TGTGCCAGTGAGGGACTGTATCAGGATACGCAGTATTTT. This gives the protein CASEGLYQDTQYF.

This clone was picked up a small number of times. CDR3 nucleotide sequence: TGTGCCAGCAGTCCCCTCCCCAATACCCTAGCTCTATACTCTGGAAACACCATATATTTT. This encodes CASSPLPNTLALYSGNTIYF. The genes are TRBV2 and TRBJ1-3; D is unresolved. Looked up from germline, CDR1 is SNHLY and CDR2 is FYNNEI. The length of the CDR3 is 20 residues. Trimming removed 5 bases at V and 0 bases at J, with 26 bases between.

The genes are TRBV3-1 (or the pseudogene TRBV3-2) and TRBJ1-3; no reliable D call. Germline CDR1 LGHDT, CDR2 YNNKEL (reference sequence). Trimming pared 1 base from V and 0 bases from J, leaving 10 bases between. The CDR3 runs 16 residues. The CDR3 is CASSQGEACSGNTIYF. The DNA of the CDR3 is TGTGCCAGCAGCCAAGGAGAAGCTTGCTCTGGAAACACCATATATTTT.